This T cell receptor beta chain is drawn from a study of radiation and T cells in renal cell carcinoma. Study-level information: Nephrectomy followed 15 Gy stereotactic body radiation by 4 weeks.

About this clone itself: Its antigen remains unknown.

TCRdb keeps only in-frame clones here, not all; method: immunoSEQ multiplex PCR. The table has 100,000 to 150,000 clones, about four fifths seen once. Documented time point: baseline pretreatment blood. Treatment in this sample: 15 Gy SBRT to primary tumor, nephrectomy 4 weeks later. After SBRT, blood was collected at 2 and 4 weeks, plus baseline. Notes on the study in general: From baseline, blood top tumor clonotypes peaked at 2 weeks post-radiation.

Germline V gene data show CDR1 as SGHTA and CDR2 as FQGNSA. This CDR3 contains 13 residues. V lost 5 bases to trimming and J lost 4 bases; unmatched junction nucleotides: 4. The specimen comprised blood, sampled from a patient whose treatment included radiotherapy and nephrectomy. This rearrangement joins TRBV7-2 to TRBJ1-2, with TRBD1 matching over 7 bases. This clonotype originated in a woman aged 55-69 years with renal cell carcinoma. The CDR3 coding sequence is TGTGCCAGCAGCACAGGGACAGCCTATGGCTACACCTTC. Translation gives CASSTGTAYGYTF.